This T cell receptor beta chain was found in a study of Ad26.COV2.S vaccination and SARS-CoV-2 variants. Study findings and constraints: From the TCR breadth and depth analyses, total T cell responses may have been underestimated.

The J segment lost 2 bases and the V segment lost 2 bases, leaving 2 bases of the junction unmatched. Germline V gene sequence: CDR1 SGHTA, CDR2 FQGNSA. The CDR3 spans 15 residues. Regarding this clone: Antigen specificity is unknown.

Profiling relied on immunoSEQ multiplex PCR, and the TCRdb table lists in-frame clones only, not all of them. The table lists approximately 460,000 clones, 80% to 90% of them singletons. The treatment here: over 15 received Ad26.COV2.S at low or high dose, single or two shots; several received placebo; per-sample allocation not given. Material that was analyzed had been drawn on day 63 after the first vaccine or placebo injection. The clonotype originates from a person between 18 and 65 years old who received the Ad26.COV2.S COVID-19 vaccine or a placebo. The specimen comprised peripheral blood, sampled in a trial of Ad26.COV2.S vaccine versus placebo. This chain uses TRBV7-2 with TRBJ2-5; 10 bases align to TRBD2. The CDR3 is CASSLRTSGQETQYF. The CDR3, as DNA: TGTGCCAGCAGCTTAAGGACTAGCGGACAAGAGACCCAGTACTTC.